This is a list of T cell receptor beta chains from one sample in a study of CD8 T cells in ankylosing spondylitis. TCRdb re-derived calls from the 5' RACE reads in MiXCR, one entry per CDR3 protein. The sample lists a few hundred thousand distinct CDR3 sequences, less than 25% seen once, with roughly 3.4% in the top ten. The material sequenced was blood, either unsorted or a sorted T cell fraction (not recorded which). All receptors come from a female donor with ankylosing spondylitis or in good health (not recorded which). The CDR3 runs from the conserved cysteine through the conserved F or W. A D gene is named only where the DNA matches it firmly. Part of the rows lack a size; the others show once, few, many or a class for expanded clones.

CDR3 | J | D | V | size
CSSPLAGVTAEQYF | TRBJ2-7 | TRBD2 | TRBV20-1 | NA
CASSDLYNEQFF | TRBJ2-1 | NA | TRBV9 | NA
CATPGLALQETQYF | TRBJ2-5 | TRBD2 | TRBV6-2/TRBV6-3 | NA
CASSPTTGGVGNTQYF | TRBJ2-3 | TRBD1 | TRBV7-6 | few
CASSEALRGAGANVLTF | TRBJ2-6 | NA | TRBV6-1 | once
CSVGADTQYF | TRBJ2-3 | NA | TRBV29-1 | many
CASSTGTGLNEKLFF | TRBJ1-4 | TRBD1 | TRBV18 | NA
CAWGTGEKLFF | TRBJ1-4 | NA | TRBV30 | few
CASSLLSSGANVLTF | TRBJ2-6 | NA | TRBV13 | few
CASSLTVVGGGGYTF | TRBJ1-2 | NA | TRBV12-3/TRBV12-4 | NA
CASSQEVARSYEQYF | TRBJ2-7 | NA | TRBV4-2 | NA
CSAFSDRNNEQFF | TRBJ2-1 | NA | TRBV20-1 | NA
CAISDSAGPYF | TRBJ2-7 | NA | TRBV10-3 | few
CASSLDGGNTIYF | TRBJ1-3 | NA | TRBV6-5 | NA
CAWSRAGGPRGELFF | TRBJ2-2 | TRBD2 | TRBV30 | NA
CSARDLDFSSYEQYF | TRBJ2-7 | NA | TRBV20-1 | NA
CASSLAWAGYNEQFF | TRBJ2-1 | NA | TRBV5-5 | NA
CSARDLVSPYEQYF | TRBJ2-7 | NA | TRBV20-1 | NA
CASSLGLAGNEQFF | TRBJ2-1 | TRBD2 | TRBV5-1 | many
CASSFAGDFADTQYF | TRBJ2-3 | NA | TRBV3-1 | NA
CASSFRHGGFTIYF | TRBJ1-3 | NA | TRBV11-2 | many
CASRETGRTGELFF | TRBJ2-2 | TRBD1 | TRBV7-2 | few
CASSGYNEQFF | TRBJ2-1 | NA | TRBV10-2 | many
CASSQPMPHGDTDTQYF | TRBJ2-3 | NA | TRBV4-2 | NA
CASSLTGGQPQHF | TRBJ1-5 | TRBD1 | TRBV5-1 | many
CASSLSGWQETQYF | TRBJ2-5 | NA | TRBV9 | NA
CASSISGSTDTQYF | TRBJ2-3 | NA | TRBV9 | NA
CASSSYRAGGDTQYF | TRBJ2-3 | NA | TRBV12-3/TRBV12-4 | NA
CASSLSKRDIRETQYF | TRBJ2-5 | TRBD2 | TRBV13 | NA
CATRLAGADEQYF | TRBJ2-7 | TRBD2 | TRBV10-3 | few
CATSDSGGTNEQFF | TRBJ2-1 | TRBD2 | TRBV24-1 | few
CSAIQGRYQETQYF | TRBJ2-5 | NA | TRBV20-1 | many
CASSYRRSGANVLTF | TRBJ2-6 | NA | TRBV6-5 | few
CASSYVAPGTSNSGANVLTF | TRBJ2-6 | NA | TRBV6-2/TRBV6-3 | NA
CASSPGLAVSYEQYF | TRBJ2-7 | TRBD2 | TRBV12-3/TRBV12-4 | NA
CASSVGPNTEAFF | TRBJ1-1 | NA | TRBV9 | many
CASSQTSGRLTDTQYF | TRBJ2-3 | TRBD2 | TRBV4-3 | NA
CASSPVTGPEAFF | TRBJ1-1 | TRBD1 | TRBV19 | once
CASSPRLAGAYNEQFF | TRBJ2-1 | TRBD2 | TRBV11-3 | few
CSARLPRGSGTYNEQFF | TRBJ2-1 | TRBD2 | TRBV20-1 | few
CASIPQGVTEAFF | TRBJ1-1 | NA | TRBV25-1 | many
CASSSRGGQGLYEQYF | TRBJ2-7 | TRBD1 | TRBV7-9 | NA
CSAAGGGQPQHF | TRBJ1-5 | TRBD1 | TRBV20-1 | NA
CASRDRVLDTQYF | TRBJ2-3 | TRBD1 | TRBV25-1 | NA
CASSLSGRSNQPQHF | TRBJ1-5 | NA | TRBV28 | NA
CASSVTAASSYNEQFF | TRBJ2-1 | NA | TRBV7-3 | NA
CASSPVPGEGYTF | TRBJ1-2 | NA | TRBV6-6 | NA
CSARESGDQQFF | TRBJ2-1 | TRBD2 | TRBV20-1 | many
CASSPIGFPKQGEKLFF | TRBJ1-4 | NA | TRBV28 | NA
CASSYSGSVADTQYF | TRBJ2-3 | NA | TRBV6-5 | many
CASSYAGETQYF | TRBJ2-5 | NA | TRBV6-5 | few
CAISAETGRNYGYTF | TRBJ1-2 | NA | TRBV10-3 | few
CASSSNTEAFF | TRBJ1-1 | NA | TRBV6-5 | many
CSDVPSNQPQHF | TRBJ1-5 | NA | TRBV20-1 | few